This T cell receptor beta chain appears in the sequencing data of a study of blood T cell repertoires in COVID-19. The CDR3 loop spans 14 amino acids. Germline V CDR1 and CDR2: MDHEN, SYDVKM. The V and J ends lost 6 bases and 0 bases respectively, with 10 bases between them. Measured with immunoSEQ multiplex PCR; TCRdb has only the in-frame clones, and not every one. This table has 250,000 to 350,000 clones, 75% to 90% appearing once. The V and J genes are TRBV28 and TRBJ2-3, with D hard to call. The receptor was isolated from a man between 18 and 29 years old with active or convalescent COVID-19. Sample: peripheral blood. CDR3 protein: CASSPGFSTDTQYF. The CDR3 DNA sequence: TGTGCCAGCAGCCCCGGGTTCAGCACAGATACGCAGTATTTT. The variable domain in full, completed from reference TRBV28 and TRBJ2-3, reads DVKVTQSSRYLVKRTGEKVFLECVQDMDHENMFWYRQDPGLGLRLIYFSYDVKMKEKGDIPEGYSVSREKKERFSLILESASTNQTSMYLCASSPGFSTDTQYFGPGTRLTVL.